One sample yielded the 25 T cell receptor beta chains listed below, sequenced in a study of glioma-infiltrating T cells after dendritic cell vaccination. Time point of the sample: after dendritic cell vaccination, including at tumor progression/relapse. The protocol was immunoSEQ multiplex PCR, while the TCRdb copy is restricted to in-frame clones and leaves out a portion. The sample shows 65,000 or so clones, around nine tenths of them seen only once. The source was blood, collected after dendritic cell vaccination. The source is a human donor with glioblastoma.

The CDR3 coding sequence is TGTGCCAGCAGGAAACAGGGGAACACTGAAGCTTTCTTT. Encoded protein: CASRKQGNTEAFF. The chain is built from TRBV27 and TRBJ1-1; D might be TRBD1 (6 bases). The CDR3 length is 13 residues. Looked up from germline, CDR1 is MNHEY and CDR2 is SMNVEV (reference sequence). The V end was cut by 6 bases, the J end by 1 base, with 9 bases between.

CDR3 bases: TGTGCCAGCAGTTTAACTAGTGTCACAGGGCCAGATACGCAGTATTTT. Its translation is CASSLTSVTGPDTQYF. The chain employs TRBV27 and TRBJ2-3; D is possibly TRBD1 (6 bases). Germline-derived CDR1 and CDR2 are MNHEY and SMNVEV (reference sequence). This CDR3 is built from 16 residues. V was pared by 2 bases and J by 4 bases, with 16 bases between.

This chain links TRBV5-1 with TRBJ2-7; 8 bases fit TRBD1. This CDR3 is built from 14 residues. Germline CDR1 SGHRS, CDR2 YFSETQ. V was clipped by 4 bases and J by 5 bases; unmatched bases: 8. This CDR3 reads CASSTRGQVNEQYF. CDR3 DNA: TGCGCCAGCAGCACGAGGGGACAGGTGAACGAGCAGTACTTC.

CDR3 DNA: TGTGCCAGTAGTACTACCGGGACAGGGGTCAACGAGCAGTACTTC. It yields the protein CASSTTGTGVNEQYF. The chain uses TRBV19 and TRBJ2-7; 10 bases line up with TRBD1. The CDR3 is made up of 15 amino acids. Trimming removed 4 bases from V and 5 bases from J; junction bases left unmatched: 8. The germline gives CDR1 LNHDA, CDR2 SQIVND (reference sequence).

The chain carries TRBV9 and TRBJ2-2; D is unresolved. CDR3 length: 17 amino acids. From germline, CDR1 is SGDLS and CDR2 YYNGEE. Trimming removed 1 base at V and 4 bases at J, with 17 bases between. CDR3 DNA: TGTGCCAGCAGCGTAACCCAGAGGCTACGGGTCACCGGGGAGCTGTTTTTT. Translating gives CASSVTQRLRVTGELFF. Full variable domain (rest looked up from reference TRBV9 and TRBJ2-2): DSGVTQTPKHLITATGQRVTLRCSPRSGDLSVYWYQQSLDQGLQFLIQYYNGEERAKGNILERFSAQQFPDLHSELNLSSLELGDSALYFCASSVTQRLRVTGELFFGEGSRLTVL.

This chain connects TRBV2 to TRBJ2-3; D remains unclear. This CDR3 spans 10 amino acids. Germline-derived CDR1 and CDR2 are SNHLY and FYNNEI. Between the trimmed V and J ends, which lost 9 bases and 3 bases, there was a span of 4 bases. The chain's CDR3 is CARSTDTQYF. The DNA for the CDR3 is TGTGCCAGATCTACAGATACGCAGTATTTT.

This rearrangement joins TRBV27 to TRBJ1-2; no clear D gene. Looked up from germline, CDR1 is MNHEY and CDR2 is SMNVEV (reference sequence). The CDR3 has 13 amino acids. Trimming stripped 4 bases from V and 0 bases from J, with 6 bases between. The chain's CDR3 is CASSSTSNYGYTF. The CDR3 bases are TGTGCCAGCAGTTCCACATCTAACTATGGCTACACCTTC.

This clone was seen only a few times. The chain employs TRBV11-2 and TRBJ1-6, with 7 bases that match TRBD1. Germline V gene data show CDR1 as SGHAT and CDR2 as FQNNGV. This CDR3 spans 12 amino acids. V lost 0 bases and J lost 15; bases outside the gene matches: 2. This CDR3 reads CASSLETGSLHF. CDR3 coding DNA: TGTGCCAGCAGCTTAGAGACAGGGAGCCTCCACTTT.

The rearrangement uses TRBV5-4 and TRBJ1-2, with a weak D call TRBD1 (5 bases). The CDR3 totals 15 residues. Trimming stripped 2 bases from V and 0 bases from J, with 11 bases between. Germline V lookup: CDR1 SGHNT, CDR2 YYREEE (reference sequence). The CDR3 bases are TGTGCCAGCAGCTTTAGGACACAGTCTAACTATGGCTACACCTTC. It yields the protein CASSFRTQSNYGYTF.

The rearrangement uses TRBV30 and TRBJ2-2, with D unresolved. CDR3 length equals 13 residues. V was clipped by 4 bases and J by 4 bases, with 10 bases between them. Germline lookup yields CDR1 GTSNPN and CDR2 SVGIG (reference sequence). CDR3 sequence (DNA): TGTGCCTGGACCCCTTTTTTCACCGGGGAGCTGTTTTTT. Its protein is CAWTPFFTGELFF.

DNA of the CDR3: TGCGCCAGCAGTGAACGGGAGACCCAGTACTTC. It is translated as CASSERETQYF. The chain carries TRBV10-2 and TRBJ2-5; D is ambiguous. The CDR3 has 11 amino acids. V lost 3 bases to trimming and J lost 5 bases, with 4 bases between them. Germline CDR1 reads WSHSY; CDR2 reads SAAADI.

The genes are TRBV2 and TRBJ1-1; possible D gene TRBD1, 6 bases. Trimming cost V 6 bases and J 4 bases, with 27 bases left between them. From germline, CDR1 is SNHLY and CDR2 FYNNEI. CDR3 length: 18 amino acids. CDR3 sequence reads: CASRHIGRGGKGGTEAFF. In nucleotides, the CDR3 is TGTGCCAGCAGGCATATAGGTCGGGGTGGAAAAGGGGGCACTGAAGCTTTCTTT.

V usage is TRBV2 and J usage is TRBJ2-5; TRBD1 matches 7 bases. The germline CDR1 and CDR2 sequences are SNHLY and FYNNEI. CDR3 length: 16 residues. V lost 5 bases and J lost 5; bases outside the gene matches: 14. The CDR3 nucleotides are TGTGCCAGCAGTCGTGACGACAGGGCCATTGGGGAGACCCAGTACTTC. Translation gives CASSRDDRAIGETQYF.

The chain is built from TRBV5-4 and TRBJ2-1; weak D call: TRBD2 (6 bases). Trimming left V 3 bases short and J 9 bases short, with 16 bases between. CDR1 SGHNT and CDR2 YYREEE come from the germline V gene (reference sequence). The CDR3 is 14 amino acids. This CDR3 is CASSWDSTVGEQFF. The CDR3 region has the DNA TGTGCCAGCAGCTGGGACTCAACAGTTGGTGAGCAGTTCTTC.

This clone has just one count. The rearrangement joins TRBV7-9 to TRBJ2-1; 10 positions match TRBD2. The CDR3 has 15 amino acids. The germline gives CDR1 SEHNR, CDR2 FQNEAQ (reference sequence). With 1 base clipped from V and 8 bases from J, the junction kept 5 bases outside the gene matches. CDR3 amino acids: CASSLVPAGGDEQFF. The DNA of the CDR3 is TGTGCCAGCAGCTTAGTCCCAGCGGGAGGGGATGAGCAGTTCTTC.

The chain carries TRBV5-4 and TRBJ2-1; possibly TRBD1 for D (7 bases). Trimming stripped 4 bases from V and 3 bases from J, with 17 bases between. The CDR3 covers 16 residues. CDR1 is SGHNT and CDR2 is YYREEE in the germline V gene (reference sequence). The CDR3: CASSPRRDSDYNEQFF. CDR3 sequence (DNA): TGTGCCAGCAGCCCGCGGCGGGACAGTGACTACAATGAGCAGTTCTTC.

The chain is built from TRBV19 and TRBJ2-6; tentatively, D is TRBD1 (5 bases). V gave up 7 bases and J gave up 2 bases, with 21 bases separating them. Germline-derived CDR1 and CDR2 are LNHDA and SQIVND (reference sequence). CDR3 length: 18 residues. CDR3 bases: TGTGCCAGTAAGAGGTTCGGAAAGGGGAAGGCTGGGGCCAACGTCCTGACTTTC. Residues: CASKRFGKGKAGANVLTF.

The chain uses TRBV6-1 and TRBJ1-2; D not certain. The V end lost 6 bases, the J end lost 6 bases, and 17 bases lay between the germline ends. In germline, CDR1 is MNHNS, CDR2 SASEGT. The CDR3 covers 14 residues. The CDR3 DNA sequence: TGTGCCAGCAGCGAGTGGGAGGGTGGGAATGGCTACACCTTC. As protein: CASSEWEGGNGYTF.

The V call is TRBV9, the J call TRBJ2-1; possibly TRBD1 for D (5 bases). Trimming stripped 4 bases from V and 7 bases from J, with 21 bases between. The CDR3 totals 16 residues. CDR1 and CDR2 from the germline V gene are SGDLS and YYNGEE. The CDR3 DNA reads TGTGCCAGCAGCCCCCTTTGGGGCAGCCCCCAAAATGAGCAGTTCTTC. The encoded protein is CASSPLWGSPQNEQFF.

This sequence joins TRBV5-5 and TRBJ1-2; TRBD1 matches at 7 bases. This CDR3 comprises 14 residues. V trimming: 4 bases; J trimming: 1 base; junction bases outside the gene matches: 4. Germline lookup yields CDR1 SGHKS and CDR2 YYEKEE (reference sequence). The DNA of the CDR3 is TGTGCCAGCAGCGGACAGGAAATTAACTATGGCTACACCTTC. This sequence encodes CASSGQEINYGYTF.

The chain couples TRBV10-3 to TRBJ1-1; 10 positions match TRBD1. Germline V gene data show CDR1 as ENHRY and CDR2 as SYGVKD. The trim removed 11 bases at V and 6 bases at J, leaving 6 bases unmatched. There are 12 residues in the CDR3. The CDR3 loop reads CAVSGTGAEAFF. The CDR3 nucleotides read TGTGCCGTGTCCGGGACAGGGGCTGAAGCTTTCTTT.

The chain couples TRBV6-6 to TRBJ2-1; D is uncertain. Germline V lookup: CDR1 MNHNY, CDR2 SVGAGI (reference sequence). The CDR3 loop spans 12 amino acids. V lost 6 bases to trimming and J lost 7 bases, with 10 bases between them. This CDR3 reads CASSQDGNEQFF. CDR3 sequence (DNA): TGTGCCAGCAGCCAAGACGGGAATGAGCAGTTCTTC.

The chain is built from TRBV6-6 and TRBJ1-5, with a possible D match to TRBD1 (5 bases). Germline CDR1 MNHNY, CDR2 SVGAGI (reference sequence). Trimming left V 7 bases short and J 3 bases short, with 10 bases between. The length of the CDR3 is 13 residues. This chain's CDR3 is CASNKGNNQPQHF. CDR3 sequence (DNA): TGTGCCAGCAACAAGGGGAACAATCAGCCCCAGCATTTT.

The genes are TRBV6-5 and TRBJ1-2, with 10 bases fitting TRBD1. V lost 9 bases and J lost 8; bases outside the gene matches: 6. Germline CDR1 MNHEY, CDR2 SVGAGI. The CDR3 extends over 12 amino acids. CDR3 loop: CASRGQGFGYTF. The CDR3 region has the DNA TGTGCCAGTCGGGGACAGGGGTTCGGCTACACCTTC.

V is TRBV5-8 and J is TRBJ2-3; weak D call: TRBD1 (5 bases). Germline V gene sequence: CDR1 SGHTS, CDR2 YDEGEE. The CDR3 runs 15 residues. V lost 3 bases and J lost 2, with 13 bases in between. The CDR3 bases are TGTGCCAGCAGCTCAGGGCGATTACTCACAGATACGCAGTATTTT. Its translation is CASSSGRLLTDTQYF.